One sample yielded the 22 T cell receptor beta chains listed below, sequenced in a study of blood T cell repertoires in COVID-19. The method was immunoSEQ multiplex PCR; TCRdb's version includes in-frame clones alone and lacks a portion of them. This sample carries about 190,000 clones, 75% to 85% of them seen once, and the ten largest clones take 6.9%. Material: peripheral blood. The receptors originated from a man aged 55 to 70 with acute or convalescent COVID-19.

This clone was seen at least ten times. The chain joins TRBV12-3 or TRBV12-4 to TRBJ2-1; TRBD2 is a possible D gene (5 bases). This CDR3 contains 13 residues. V was cut by 6 bases and J by 6 bases, with 12 bases left in between. The CDR3 here is CASSFGLFNEQFF. The CDR3 DNA reads as TGTGCCAGCAGCTTCGGACTTTTCAATGAGCAGTTCTTC.

This clone was counted between two and nine times. In DNA form, the CDR3 reads TGCGCCAGCAGCTTGGCGGGCGGGACCGCCTACGAGCAGTACTTC. Amino acids: CASSLAGGTAYEQYF. The chain recombines TRBV5-1 with TRBJ2-7, with a tentative D call TRBD2 (6 bases). This CDR3 has 15 residues. The germline CDR1 and CDR2 sequences are SGHRS and YFSETQ. V lost 0 bases, J lost 2 bases, and 12 bases lay in between.

The chain recombines TRBV10-1 with TRBJ2-3, with 8 bases matching TRBD1. Germline V lookup: CDR1 WNHNN, CDR2 SYGVQD (reference sequence). J was trimmed by 0 bases and V by 6 bases; bases with no gene match: 11. The CDR3 spans 17 residues. This chain's CDR3 is CASRDRDRTASTDTQYF. In DNA form, the CDR3 reads TGCGCCAGCAGGGATAGGGACAGGACTGCTAGCACAGATACGCAGTATTTT.

The DNA for the CDR3 is TGCGCCAGCAGCCAAGGTGGGGGCCGGAATGAGCAGTTCTTC. Translating gives CASSQGGGRNEQFF. The chain recombines TRBV4-3 with TRBJ2-1; possible D gene TRBD1, 6 bases. Germline V gene sequence: CDR1 LGHNA, CDR2 YSLEER. CDR3 length equals 14 residues. Trimming removed 1 base from V and 7 bases from J, with 11 bases in between.

The chain employs TRBV4-2 and TRBJ1-2; 7 bases align to TRBD1. CDR3 size: 16 residues. Unmatched junction bases numbered 9, after V lost 1 base and J lost 4 bases. Germline CDR1 and CDR2: LGHNA and YNFKEQ. For the CDR3, the DNA is TGTGCCAGCAGCCAAGGGGACGCATCAGGGGGCTATGGCTACACCTTC. Encoded protein: CASSQGDASGGYGYTF.

This clone was recorded at least ten times. The chain recombines TRBV2 with TRBJ2-6; TRBD1 aligns across 8 bases. V gave up 5 bases and J gave up 1 base; unmatched junction bases: 7. Germline V gene data show CDR1 as SNHLY and CDR2 as FYNNEI. The CDR3 sequence is 17 residues long. In DNA, the CDR3 is TGTGCCAGCAGTACGGACAGGGACAGGTCTGGGGCCAACGTCCTGACTTTC. Translation: CASSTDRDRSGANVLTF.

This clone came up once. The chain joins TRBV6-5 to TRBJ2-5, with 11 positions matching TRBD2. In germline, CDR1 is MNHEY, CDR2 SVGAGI. The CDR3 has 16 residues. V shed 2 bases and J 4 bases; nucleotides not matched to a gene: 6. The CDR3 spells CASSYGLAGGGETQYF. The DNA of the CDR3 is TGTGCCAGCAGTTACGGGCTAGCGGGAGGTGGAGAGACCCAGTACTTC.

The rearrangement links TRBV7-2 to TRBJ2-1; 8 nucleotides align to TRBD2. V gave up 2 bases and J gave up 6 bases; unmatched junction bases: 3. This CDR3 spans 14 amino acids. Germline V gene lookup returns CDR1 SGHTA and CDR2 FQGNSA. The DNA for the CDR3 is TGTGCCAGCAGCTTAACCGGGACTAGCAATGAGCAGTTCTTC. Amino acids: CASSLTGTSNEQFF. Together with reference TRBV7-2 and TRBJ2-1, the CDR3 gives the full variable domain: GAGVSQSPSNKVTEKGKDVELRCDPISGHTALYWYRQSLGQGLEFLIYFQGNSAPDKSGLPSDRFSAERTGGSVSTLTIQRTQQEDSAVYLCASSLTGTSNEQFFGPGTRLTVL.

V usage is TRBV19 and J usage is TRBJ2-7, with TRBD1 matching 8 bases. The germline V gene has CDR1 LNHDA and CDR2 SQIVND (reference sequence). The trim removed 5 bases at V and 3 bases at J, leaving 15 bases unmatched. CDR3 length: 17 residues. The DNA for the CDR3 is TGTGCCAGTAGTCATTATTACGCACCGGGACAGGACTACGAGCAGTACTTC. This gives the protein CASSHYYAPGQDYEQYF.

A few counts support this clone. The rearrangement links TRBV4-2 to TRBJ2-5; TRBD2 matches at 10 bases. CDR1 LGHNA and CDR2 YNFKEQ come from the germline V gene. This CDR3 region has 16 residues. The J segment lost 3 bases and the V segment lost 4 bases, leaving 8 bases of the junction unmatched. The chain's CDR3 is CASSRGAGGTEETQYF. As DNA, the CDR3 is TGTGCCAGCAGCCGCGGAGCGGGAGGGACCGAAGAGACCCAGTACTTC.

V and J are TRBV28 and TRBJ2-7; D might be TRBD2 (6 bases). Trimming took 6 bases from V and 3 from J, leaving 21 bases between them. CDR1 and CDR2 (germline): MDHEN, SYDVKM. The length of the CDR3 is 16 residues. The CDR3 is CASSQRPGLEYYEQYF. The CDR3 DNA follows: TGTGCCAGCAGCCAACGACCGGGACTTGAATACTACGAGCAGTACTTC.

The sample holds one count of this clone. The CDR3 region is CASSLGLAGDEQFF. The CDR3 DNA reads TGTGCCAGCAGCTTAGGACTAGCGGGGGACGAGCAGTTCTTC. The V call is TRBV11-3, the J call TRBJ2-1; TRBD2 matches 12 bases. CDR3 length equals 14 residues. Germline values: CDR1 SGHNT, CDR2 YENEEA. V gave up 1 base and J gave up 10 bases; unmatched junction bases: 2. Looking up the rest from reference TRBV11-3 and TRBJ2-1 gives the full variable domain: EAGVVQSPRYKIIEKKQPVAFWCNPISGHNTLYWYLQNLGQGPELLIRYENEEAVDDSQLPKDRFSAERLKGVDSTLKIQPAELGDSAVYLCASSLGLAGDEQFFGPGTRLTVL.

V usage is TRBV19 and J usage is TRBJ1-1, with 7 bases fitting TRBD1. The CDR3 has 13 residues. Germline CDR1 reads LNHDA; CDR2 reads SQIVND (reference sequence). V shed 5 bases and J 1 base; nucleotides not matched to a gene: 1. DNA of the CDR3: TGTGCCAGTAGTGGGGACAGGAACACTGAAGCTTTCTTT. Its protein product is CASSGDRNTEAFF.

The chain joins TRBV4-2 to TRBJ2-3; D remains ambiguous. There are 13 residues in the CDR3. V was clipped by 0 bases and J by 6 bases, with 7 bases between them. Germline V gene lookup returns CDR1 LGHNA and CDR2 YNFKEQ. CDR3 amino acids: CASSQDRRDTQYF. Here the CDR3 DNA reads TGTGCCAGCAGCCAAGATAGGCGGGATACGCAGTATTTT.

The J gene is TRBJ2-1, the V gene TRBV5-6; D uncertain. Germline V gene lookup returns CDR1 SGHDT and CDR2 YYEEEE. The CDR3 spans 14 residues. Trimming left V 1 base short and J 3 bases short, with 8 bases between. The CDR3 is CASSLFSDYNEQFF. CDR3 bases: TGTGCCAGCAGCTTGTTTTCAGACTACAATGAGCAGTTCTTC.

In its sample, this clone was seen once. The chain recombines TRBV24-1 with TRBJ2-2; 9 bases agree with TRBD2. Trimming cost V 5 bases and J 1 base; bases outside gene matches: 10. Germline values: CDR1 KGHDR, CDR2 SFDVKD. The CDR3 is 18 residues long. The chain's CDR3 is CATSVFRGGVGNTGELFF. CDR3 nucleotides: TGTGCCACCAGTGTCTTCCGCGGGGGGGTAGGGAACACCGGGGAGCTGTTTTTT.

This chain links TRBV6-6 with TRBJ1-6; TRBD1 matches 12 bases. This CDR3 region has 16 residues. V trimming: 5 bases; J trimming: 8 bases; junction bases outside the gene matches: 7. Germline CDR1 and CDR2: MNHNY and SVGAGI (reference sequence). CDR3 in amino acids: CASSTSGQGAHSPLHF. DNA for the CDR3: TGTGCCAGCAGTACCTCGGGACAGGGGGCTCATTCACCCCTCCACTTT.

The chain recombines TRBV27 with TRBJ2-1; the match to TRBD2 covers 15 bases. Germline V CDR1 and CDR2: MNHEY, SMNVEV (reference sequence). This CDR3 has 17 amino acids. Unmatched junction bases numbered 7, after V lost 3 bases and J lost 7 bases. The CDR3 DNA is TGTGCCAGCAGTTTCTGGACTAGCGGGAGGGTGGGGAATGAGCAGTTCTTC. As protein: CASSFWTSGRVGNEQFF.

The V call is TRBV24-1, the J call TRBJ2-3; 7 nucleotides match TRBD1. The trim removed 4 bases at V and 3 bases at J, leaving 6 bases unmatched. This CDR3 comprises 15 residues. Per the germline V gene, CDR1 is KGHDR and CDR2 is SFDVKD. The CDR3 nucleotides read TGTGCCACCAGTGACCCTCAGACAGGGACAGATACGCAGTATTTT. Translated: CATSDPQTGTDTQYF.

The V call is TRBV24-1, the J call TRBJ2-5; 13 bases match TRBD2. Trimming took 4 bases from V and 5 from J; bases not matched to a gene: 12. Germline V gene data show CDR1 as KGHDR and CDR2 as SFDVKD. CDR3 length: 18 residues. The CDR3: CATSDPILAGGPVETQYF. The CDR3 DNA reads as TGTGCCACCAGTGACCCCATACTAGCGGGAGGGCCTGTTGAGACCCAGTACTTC.

The rearrangement uses TRBV3-1 (or the pseudogene TRBV3-2) and TRBJ1-1; D is undetermined. Germline V lookup: CDR1 LGHDT, CDR2 YNNKEL (reference sequence). Trimming removed 1 base at V and 1 base at J, with 10 bases between. This CDR3 comprises 15 residues. The CDR3 coding sequence is TGTGCCAGCAGCCAAGGGTCTGCGGGGAACACTGAAGCTTTCTTT. It yields the protein CASSQGSAGNTEAFF.

The V and J genes are TRBV5-1 and TRBJ2-7, with TRBD1 matching over 8 bases. The germline gives CDR1 SGHRS, CDR2 YFSETQ. This CDR3 is 13 amino acids long. The ends lost 4 bases at V and 3 bases at J; junction bases unmatched: 3. The DNA for the CDR3 is TGCGCCAGCAGCCGGGGACAGGACTACGAGCAGTACTTC. Translation gives CASSRGQDYEQYF.